This T cell receptor (beta chain) was captured in a study of vaccination and CD4 T cells after COVID-19. Study in general: Post-vaccine specimens were obtained a median roughly 70 days after dose two (range 14 to 241). Regarding the study as a whole: Analysis of convalescent patients found that 304 of 307 vaccine-specific clones were spike mono-reactive. The median count of SARS-CoV-2-reactive clonotypes rose from approximately 21 to 40, not significantly.

TCRdb passed the PCR reads through MiXCR, listing each CDR3 protein once. The data hold about 18,000 distinct CDR3 sequences, with 55% to 65% observed a single time. There were positive PCR dates ranging from March to December 2020, all predating US Alpha, Beta and Delta variants. This CDR3 comprises 12 residues. In regard to this clonotype: The target antigen is unknown.

The receptor was isolated from a human donor who had recovered from COVID-19. The sample here was CD4+ T cells from blood, taken before SARS-CoV-2 vaccination. This chain joins TRBV21-1 and TRBJ1-1. TRBV21-1 is assigned pseudogene status. CDR3 residues: CASSKPAAKAFF. In nucleotides, the CDR3 is TGTGCCAGCAGCAAGCCGGCGGCAAAAGCTTTCTTT.